Listed below are T cell receptor beta chains from one sample, sequenced in a study of T-cell reconstitution after alpha-beta-depleted transplantation in children. TCRdb fed the PCR reads into MiXCR, producing one record per CDR3 protein. Among just under 350,000 distinct CDR3 sequences listed, roughly 16% were seen once. Sequencing was performed on PBMCs, mostly from graft donor cells, taken 360 days after TCRalphabeta/CD19-depleted stem cell transplant. These receptors came from a male patient between 2 and 15 years old who had a stem cell transplant for acute lymphoblastic leukemia, so the T cells may come from the graft donor. Both conserved end residues are part of each CDR3. D genes are given only for firm matches. The listing skips clone size in some rows; elsewhere it reads once, few, many or a size class.

clone_size j_call v_call d_call cdr3_nt cdr3_aa
few TRBJ2-4 TRBV12-3/TRBV12-4 . TGTGCCAGCAGTTCTTTCGCTATAGCCAAAAACATTCAGTACTTC CASSSFAIAKNIQYF
. TRBJ2-3 TRBV5-1 . TGCGCCAGCAGCGTTTCAGGGGATACGCAGTATTTT CASSVSGDTQYF
few TRBJ2-2 TRBV3-1 TRBD2 TGTGCCAGCAGGCATAGCGGGACGAACACCGGGGAGCTGTTTTTT CASRHSGTNTGELFF
few TRBJ2-2 TRBV20-1 TRBD2 TGCAGTGCCCTTAGCGGGAGGGGGAACACCGGGGAGCTGTTTTTT CSALSGRGNTGELFF
few TRBJ2-3 TRBV4-2 TRBD1 TGTGCCAGCAGCCTCCCGGGACAGACTAGCACAGATACGCAGTATTTT CASSLPGQTSTDTQYF
many TRBJ2-2 TRBV11-2 . TGTGCCAGCAGCTTATATCAGGGGTCCGGGGAGCTGTTTTTT CASSLYQGSGELFF
many TRBJ2-3 TRBV7-3 . TGTGCCAGCAGCCCCCTTGGTACAGATACGCAGTATTTT CASSPLGTDTQYF
. TRBJ2-5 TRBV11-2 . TGTGCCAGCAGCCCGCCAGGGTGGAGGGAGACCCAGTACTTC CASSPPGWRETQYF
few TRBJ2-7 TRBV4-3 TRBD2 TGCGCCAGCAGCCATGGCACCGGGACTAGCCACGAGCAGTACTTC CASSHGTGTSHEQYF
few TRBJ2-7 TRBV28 . TGTGCCAGCAGTTTTGGGGCGACAGCCTACGAGCAGTACTTC CASSFGATAYEQYF
. TRBJ2-2 TRBV9 . TGTGCCAGCAGTTTAGGGCTAACGAACACCGGGGAGCTGTTTTTT CASSLGLTNTGELFF
few TRBJ2-3 TRBV7-8 TRBD2 TGTGCCAGCAGCTCAATAGCGGGAGGAAGAACAGATACGCAGTATTTT CASSSIAGGRTDTQYF
few TRBJ1-3 TRBV5-1 . TGCGCCAGCAGCTCGCAGGGGGGAAACACCATATATTTT CASSSQGGNTIYF
many TRBJ1-6 TRBV3-1 . TGTGCCAGCAGCCTCGGGGAAGGGAATTCACCCCTCCACTTT CASSLGEGNSPLHF
few TRBJ2-3 TRBV15 . TGTGCCACCAGCGAGGGGCGGACCTCCACAGATACGCAGTATTTT CATSEGRTSTDTQYF
. TRBJ2-5 TRBV29-1 . TGCAGCGTTGACAGGCAAGAGACCCAGTACTTC CSVDRQETQYF
few TRBJ1-2 TRBV11-2 . TGTGCCAGCAGCTTATGGGGGGGCGCGGAGGGCTACACCTTC CASSLWGGAEGYTF
. TRBJ2-1 TRBV7-9 . TGTGCCAGCAGCCCGCAGGGAATTTCCTACAATGAGCAGTTCTTC CASSPQGISYNEQFF
few TRBJ2-3 TRBV5-1 . TGCGCCAGCAGCTTGGAGGCCCGAAGGAGCACAGATACGCAGTATTTT CASSLEARRSTDTQYF
few TRBJ2-3 TRBV29-1 TRBD2 TGCAGCGTTGATGGGACTAGCGGGAGTGTGACAGATACGCAGTATTTT CSVDGTSGSVTDTQYF
. TRBJ2-2 TRBV6-5 . TGTGCCAGCAGTCGACAGGGGGAGCTGTTTTTT CASSRQGELFF
. TRBJ1-5 TRBV6-1 . TGTGCCAGCAATAGGGGAACAGGGAATCAGCCCCAGCATTTT CASNRGTGNQPQHF
. TRBJ2-7 TRBV29-1 TRBD1 TGCAGCGTTGAAGGGACAGGGGATACCTACGAGCAGTACTTC CSVEGTGDTYEQYF
few TRBJ2-1 TRBV6-5 . TGTGCCAGCAGTTATACTGGTCACTCCTACAATGAGCAGTTCTTC CASSYTGHSYNEQFF
few TRBJ2-4 TRBV6-9 TRBD1 TGTGCCAGCTGGGACAGCAAAAACATTCAGTACTTC CASWDSKNIQYF
. TRBJ2-4 TRBV5-1 TRBD2 TGCGCCAGCACCCTAGGGACTAACCAAAACATTCAGTACTTC CASTLGTNQNIQYF
. TRBJ2-3 TRBV3-1 TRBD2 TGTGCCAGCAGCCAAGAGAGCGGAGGGGTGGGAGGGACAGATACGCAGTATTTT CASSQESGGVGGTDTQYF